A selection of T cell receptor beta chains follows, all from one sample in a study of a mutant IDH1 vaccine in newly diagnosed glioma. No antigens are known for them. Clones were read by immunoSEQ multiplex PCR, and TCRdb kept only the in-frame ones, dropping some. The table records about 39,000 clones, 80% of them present only once. The specimen comprised peripheral blood mononuclear cells (PBMCs), sampled from a glioma patient whose treatment included an IDH1 peptide vaccine. These TCRs come from a woman aged 30 to 39 with glioma. Some clones in this sample may be carry-over from other donors' samples. Each CDR3 is given with its conserved first and last residue. D genes are given only for firm matches. Part of the rows lack a size; the others show once, few, many or a class for expanded clones.

TRBJ2-2 | once | TRBV9 | - | CASSFGGPEYAGELFF | TGTGCCAGCAGCTTCGGAGGGCCGGAGTATGCCGGGGAGCTGTTTTTT
TRBJ1-1 | - | TRBV2 | TRBD1 | CARWTGLMNTEAFF | TGTGCCAGATGGACAGGGCTCATGAACACTGAAGCTTTCTTT
TRBJ1-1 | few | TRBV14 | - | CASSQFGNTEAFF | TGTGCCAGCAGCCAATTTGGGAACACTGAAGCTTTCTTT
TRBJ1-2 | - | TRBV11-2 | TRBD1 | CASSLELSGGYGYTF | TGTGCCAGCAGCTTAGAATTATCAGGGGGATATGGCTACACCTTC
TRBJ2-7 | - | TRBV11-2 | - | CASSFLRRAYEQYF | TGTGCCAGCAGCTTTCTACGGAGGGCCTACGAGCAGTACTTC
TRBJ1-1 | - | TRBV2 | TRBD1 | CASSADRVGTEAFF | TGTGCCAGCAGTGCGGACAGGGTGGGCACTGAAGCTTTCTTT
TRBJ2-3 | - | TRBV5-6 | - | CASSSDFSSTDTQYF | TGTGCCAGCAGCTCGGACTTCTCTAGCACAGATACGCAGTATTTT
TRBJ2-7 | few | TRBV2 | - | CASSVVSYEQYF | TGTGCCAGCAGTGTGGTCTCCTACGAGCAGTACTTC
TRBJ2-7 | - | TRBV6-1 | TRBD2 | CASREKTSGRLYEQYF | TGTGCCAGCAGGGAAAAGACTAGCGGGAGACTGTACGAGCAGTACTTC
TRBJ2-3 | once | TRBV5-4 | - | CASSPGSTDTQYF | TGTGCCAGCAGCCCGGGGTCGACAGATACGCAGTATTTT
TRBJ1-5 | - | TRBV15 | - | CATSRDSWGQGNQPQHF | TGTGCCACCAGCAGAGATTCGTGGGGGCAAGGCAATCAGCCCCAGCATTTT
TRBJ1-5 | few | TRBV30 | - | CAWSADTNQPQHF | TGTGCCTGGAGTGCGGACACTAATCAGCCCCAGCATTTT
TRBJ2-7 | - | TRBV30 | - | CAWSVPAYEQYF | TGTGCCTGGAGTGTACCGGCCTACGAGCAGTACTTC
TRBJ1-5 | - | TRBV6-1 | - | CASGAKPNQPQHF | TGTGCCAGCGGGGCGAAGCCCAATCAGCCCCAGCATTTT
TRBJ2-2 | - | TRBV10-3 | - | CAISESSGNTGELFF | TGTGCCATCAGTGAGTCATCAGGGAACACCGGGGAGCTGTTTTTT
TRBJ1-2 | - | TRBV6-1 | - | CASKVYGYTF | TGTGCCAGCAAGGTCTATGGCTACACCTTC
TRBJ1-5 | - | TRBV2 | TRBD1 | CASSPRQGEQPQHF | TGTGCCAGCAGTCCGAGACAGGGCGAACAGCCCCAGCATTTT
TRBJ2-1 | - | TRBV4-2 | TRBD2 | CASSQEGGSAYNEQFF | TGTGCCAGCAGCCAAGAGGGGGGGTCCGCCTACAATGAGCAGTTCTTC
TRBJ2-7 | - | TRBV5-6 | - | CASSFWGHYEQYF | TGTGCCAGCAGCTTTTGGGGACACTACGAGCAGTACTTC
TRBJ2-1 | - | TRBV5-4 | TRBD2 | CAFFGGREGYEQFF | TGTGCCTTCTTCGGGGGGCGGGAGGGCTATGAGCAGTTCTTC
TRBJ2-5 | few | TRBV7-7 | - | CASSPGRTVKETQYF | TGTGCTAGCAGCCCAGGCCGGACAGTAAAAGAGACCCAGTACTTC
TRBJ2-7 | - | TRBV10-2 | TRBD2 | CASRPTSGYEQYF | TGCGCCAGCAGACCGACTAGCGGCTACGAGCAGTACTTC
TRBJ2-7 | - | TRBV7-9 | - | CASSSTYEQYF | TGTGCCAGCAGCTCTACCTACGAGCAGTACTTC
TRBJ2-7 | - | TRBV28 | - | CASRPSSGSEQYF | TGTGCCAGCAGGCCGTCAAGTGGTTCAGAGCAGTACTTC
TRBJ2-7 | - | TRBV4-1 | - | CASSQGGHEQYF | TGCGCCAGCAGCCAAGGGGGTCACGAGCAGTACTTC
TRBJ1-3 | - | TRBV6-5 | TRBD1 | CATAGDRANGNTIYF | TGTGCCACCGCCGGGGACAGGGCCAATGGAAACACCATATATTTT
TRBJ2-1 | - | TRBV27 | - | CASSLSGTINEQFF | TGTGCCAGCAGTTTATCGGGGACCATCAATGAGCAGTTCTTC
TRBJ2-3 | - | TRBV5-5 | - | CASSLKQESTDTQYF | TGTGCCAGCAGCTTGAAACAGGAGAGCACAGATACGCAGTATTTT
TRBJ1-2 | - | TRBV29-1 | - | CSVHGYTF | TGCAGCGTACATGGGTACACCTTC
TRBJ2-2 | few | TRBV9 | TRBD2 | CASSVGLAGGHAIRELFF | TGTGCCAGCAGCGTAGGACTAGCGGGAGGCCACGCTATCCGGGAGCTGTTTTTT
TRBJ2-5 | - | TRBV5-8 | TRBD1 | CASRQGWEETQYF | TGTGCCAGCAGACAGGGGTGGGAGGAGACCCAGTACTTC
TRBJ1-2 | few | TRBV14 | - | CASSLGQPTNYGYTF | TGTGCCAGCAGCCTCGGACAGCCCACAAACTATGGCTACACCTTC
TRBJ2-5 | - | TRBV2 | TRBD2 | CASRGTSGRPGETQYF | TGTGCCAGCAGGGGGACTAGCGGGAGGCCGGGGGAGACCCAGTACTTC
TRBJ1-1 | - | TRBV13 | - | CASSPGGEVFNEAFF | TGTGCCAGCAGCCCCGGGGGGGAGGTTTTTAATGAAGCTTTCTTT
TRBJ2-1 | - | TRBV9 | TRBD2 | CASSAGGVSSYNEQFF | TGTGCCAGCAGCGCGGGGGGGGTTAGCTCCTACAATGAGCAGTTCTTC
TRBJ1-5 | - | TRBV19 | - | CASSILSFNQPQHF | TGTGCCAGTAGTATATTGTCCTTTAATCAGCCCCAGCATTTT
TRBJ2-2 | - | TRBV7-9 | TRBD1 | CASIPRDRVSGELFF | TGTGCCAGCATCCCCCGGGACAGGGTATCCGGGGAGCTGTTTTTT
TRBJ2-5 | - | TRBV27 | - | CASSARLPRGETQYF | TGTGCCAGCAGCGCCCGACTTCCCCGTGGAGAGACCCAGTACTTC
TRBJ2-2 | - | TRBV29-1 | TRBD2 | CSVGIAGGPIGELFF | TGCAGCGTGGGGATAGCGGGAGGGCCGATCGGGGAGCTGTTTTTT
TRBJ1-1 | once | TRBV19 | TRBD1 | CASSTRMTGSGTEAFF | TGTGCCAGTAGTACCCGCATGACAGGGTCGGGTACTGAAGCTTTCTTT
TRBJ2-2 | - | TRBV10-2 | TRBD2 | CASSEFRTSSGRRTGELFF | TGCGCCAGCAGTGAGTTCCGAACAAGTAGCGGGAGACGGACCGGGGAGCTGTTTTTT
TRBJ2-3 | - | TRBV4-2 | TRBD2 | CASSQDLTSGRADTQYF | TGTGCCAGCAGCCAAGACCTGACTAGCGGGAGGGCAGATACGCAGTATTTT
TRBJ1-1 | - | TRBV5-8 | - | CASSLGWMNTEAFF | TGTGCCAGCAGCTTGGGGTGGATGAACACTGAAGCTTTCTTT
TRBJ1-1 | - | TRBV18 | TRBD1 | CASSPDRASTEAFF | TGTGCCAGCTCTCCCGACAGGGCGAGCACTGAAGCTTTCTTT
TRBJ2-5 | - | TRBV6-6 | TRBD1 | CASSYSGQGQETQYF | TGTGCCAGCAGTTACTCCGGACAGGGCCAAGAGACCCAGTACTTC
TRBJ2-1 | - | TRBV27 | - | CASSPDSLNEQFF | TGTGCCAGCAGTCCCGACAGCCTAAATGAGCAGTTCTTC
TRBJ2-2 | - | TRBV19 | - | CASSIGWVTGELFF | TGTGCCAGTAGTATAGGGTGGGTCACCGGGGAGCTGTTTTTT
TRBJ1-1 | once | TRBV11-2 | - | CASSPGVMNTEAFF | TGTGCCAGCAGCCCTGGAGTGATGAACACTGAAGCTTTCTTT
TRBJ2-5 | - | TRBV11-2 | TRBD1 | CASSLDRKGTQYF | TGTGCCAGCAGCTTGGACAGGAAAGGGACCCAGTACTTC
TRBJ2-3 | - | TRBV27 | - | CASSSNTDTQYF | TGTGCCAGCAGTTCGAACACAGATACGCAGTATTTT
TRBJ2-5 | - | TRBV2 | - | CASSEENLEQETQYF | TGTGCCAGCAGTGAAGAGAACCTCGAGCAAGAGACCCAGTACTTC
TRBJ1-2 | - | TRBV18 | - | CASSPIFGASYGYTF | TGTGCCAGCTCACCCATCTTCGGGGCCTCATATGGCTACACCTTC
TRBJ1-5 | few | TRBV27 | - | CASSTSLNSNQPQHF | TGTGCCAGCAGTACAAGTCTCAATAGCAATCAGCCCCAGCATTTT
TRBJ2-1 | - | TRBV30 | - | CAWQGGGFEQFF | TGTGCCTGGCAGGGGGGAGGGTTTGAGCAGTTCTTC
TRBJ2-7 | - | TRBV10-2 | - | CASSAPGPRSYEQYF | TGCGCCAGCAGTGCCCCGGGCCCCCGCAGCTACGAGCAGTACTTC
TRBJ1-5 | - | TRBV7-9 | - | CASSLTESNQPQHF | TGTGCCAGCAGCTTAACAGAAAGCAATCAGCCCCAGCATTTT
TRBJ2-3 | - | TRBV7-9 | TRBD2 | CASSSVAGLDTQYF | TGTGCCAGCAGCTCGGTAGCGGGGCTAGATACGCAGTATTTT
TRBJ2-7 | - | TRBV28 | - | CASSLSGTTYEQYF | TGTGCCAGCAGTTTATCCGGGACAACCTACGAGCAGTACTTC
TRBJ2-1 | - | TRBV7-8 | - | CASSSSSGRHGYNEQFF | TGTGCCAGCAGCTCCTCTTCGGGTCGGCACGGCTACAATGAGCAGTTCTTC
TRBJ1-5 | - | TRBV5-6 | TRBD1 | CASSRGQHNQPQHF | TGTGCCAGCAGCAGGGGGCAGCATAATCAGCCCCAGCATTTT